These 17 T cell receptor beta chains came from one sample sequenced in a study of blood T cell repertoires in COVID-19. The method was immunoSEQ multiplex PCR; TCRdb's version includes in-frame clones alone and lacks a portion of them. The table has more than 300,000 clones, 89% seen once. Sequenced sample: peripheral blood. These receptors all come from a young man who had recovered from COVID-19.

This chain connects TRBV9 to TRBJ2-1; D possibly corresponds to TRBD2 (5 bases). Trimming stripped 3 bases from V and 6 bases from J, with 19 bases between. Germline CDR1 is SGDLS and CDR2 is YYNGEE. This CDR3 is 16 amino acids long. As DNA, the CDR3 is TGTGCCAGCAGCGGACTACTTCAATTATCCCCCAATGAGCAGTTCTTC. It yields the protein CASSGLLQLSPNEQFF.

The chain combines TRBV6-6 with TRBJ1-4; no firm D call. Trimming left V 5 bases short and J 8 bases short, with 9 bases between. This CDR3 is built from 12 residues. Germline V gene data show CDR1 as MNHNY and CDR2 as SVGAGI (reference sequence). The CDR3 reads CASSITGEKLFF. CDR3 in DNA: TGTGCCAGCAGTATTACGGGGGAAAAACTGTTTTTT.

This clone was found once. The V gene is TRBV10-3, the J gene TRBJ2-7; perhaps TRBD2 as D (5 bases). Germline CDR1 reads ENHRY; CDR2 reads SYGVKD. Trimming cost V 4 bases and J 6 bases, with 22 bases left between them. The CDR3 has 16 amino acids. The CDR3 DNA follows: TGTGCCATCAGTGGGCTAGCACAGTTCGCCTTAGGCGAGCAGTACTTC. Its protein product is CAISGLAQFALGEQYF.

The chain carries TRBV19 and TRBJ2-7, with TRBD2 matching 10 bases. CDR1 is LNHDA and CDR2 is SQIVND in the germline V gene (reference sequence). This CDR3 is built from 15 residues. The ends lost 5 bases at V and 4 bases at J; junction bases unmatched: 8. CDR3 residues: CASSASGSAFYEQYF. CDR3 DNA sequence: TGTGCCAGTAGTGCTAGCGGGAGCGCGTTTTACGAGCAGTACTTC.

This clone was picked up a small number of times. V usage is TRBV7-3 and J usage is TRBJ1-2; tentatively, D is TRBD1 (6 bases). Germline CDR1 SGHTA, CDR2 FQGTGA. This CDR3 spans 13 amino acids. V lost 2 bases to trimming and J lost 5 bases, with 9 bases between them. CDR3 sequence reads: CASSLSQGYGYTF. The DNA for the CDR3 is TGTGCCAGCAGCTTATCGCAGGGGTATGGCTACACCTTC.

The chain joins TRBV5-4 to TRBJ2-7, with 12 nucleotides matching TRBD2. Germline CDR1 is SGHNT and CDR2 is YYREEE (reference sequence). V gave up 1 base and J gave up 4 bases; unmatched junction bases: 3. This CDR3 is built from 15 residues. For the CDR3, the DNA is TGTGCCAGCAGCTTGACTAGCGGGGGGCGTTACGAGCAGTACTTC. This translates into CASSLTSGGRYEQYF.

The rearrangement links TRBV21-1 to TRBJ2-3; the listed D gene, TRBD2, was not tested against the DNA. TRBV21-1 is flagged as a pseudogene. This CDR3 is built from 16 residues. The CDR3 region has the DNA TGTGCCAGCACCCTCCGACCCGGTCCGGAGGCAGATACGCAGTATTTT. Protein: CASTLRPGPEADTQYF.

In DNA form, the CDR3 reads TGTGCCAGCAGCTTAGGCCAACGGTCATCACAGTATTTT. Residues: CASSLGQRSSQYF. This sequence joins TRBV7-2 and TRBJ2-3; D is unclear. This CDR3 is 13 amino acids long. Germline V CDR1 and CDR2: SGHTA, FQGNSA. Deletions cut 1 base from V and 12 bases from J, with 14 bases between.

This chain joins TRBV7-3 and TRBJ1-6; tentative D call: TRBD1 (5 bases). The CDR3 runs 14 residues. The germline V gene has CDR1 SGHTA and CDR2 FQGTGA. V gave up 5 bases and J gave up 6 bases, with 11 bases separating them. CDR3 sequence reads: CASSLQGGNSPLHF. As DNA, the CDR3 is TGTGCCAGCAGCCTCCAGGGAGGTAATTCACCCCTCCACTTT.

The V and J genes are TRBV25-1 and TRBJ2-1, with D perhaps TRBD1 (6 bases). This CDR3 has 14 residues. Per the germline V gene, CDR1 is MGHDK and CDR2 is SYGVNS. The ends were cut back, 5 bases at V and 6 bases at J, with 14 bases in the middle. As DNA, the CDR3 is TGTGCCAGCAGTCCCCAGGACAGAGCCAATGAGCAGTTCTTC. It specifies CASSPQDRANEQFF.

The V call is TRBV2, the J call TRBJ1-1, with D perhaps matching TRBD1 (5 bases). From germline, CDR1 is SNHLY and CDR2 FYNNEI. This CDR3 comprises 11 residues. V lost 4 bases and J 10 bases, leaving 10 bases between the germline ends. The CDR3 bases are TGTGCCAGCAGTGCGCAGGGTACAGCTTTCTTT. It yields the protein CASSAQGTAFF.

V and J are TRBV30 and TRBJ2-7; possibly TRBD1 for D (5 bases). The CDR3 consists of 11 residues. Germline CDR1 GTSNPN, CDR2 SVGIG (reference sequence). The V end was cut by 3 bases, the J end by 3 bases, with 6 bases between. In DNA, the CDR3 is TGTGCCTGGAGCGGACACTACGAGCAGTACTTC. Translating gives CAWSGHYEQYF.

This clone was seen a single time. The CDR3 nucleotides are TGTGCCAGCAGCTTGAACAACAGGGAAGACGGGGAGACCCAGTACTTC. Protein sequence: CASSLNNREDGETQYF. The J gene is TRBJ2-5, the V gene TRBV5-8; D possibly corresponds to TRBD1 (6 bases). The CDR3 sequence is 16 residues long. The V and J ends lost 1 base and 5 bases respectively, with 18 bases between them. Germline V CDR1 and CDR2: SGHTS, YDEGEE.

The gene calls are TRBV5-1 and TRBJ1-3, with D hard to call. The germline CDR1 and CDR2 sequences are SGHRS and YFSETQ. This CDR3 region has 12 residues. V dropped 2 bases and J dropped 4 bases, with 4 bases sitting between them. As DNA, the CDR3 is TGCGCCAGCAGCTTTGAGGGAAACACCATATATTTT. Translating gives CASSFEGNTIYF.

CDR3: CASSYSTLAGVYIEQFF. In DNA, the CDR3 is TGCGCCAGCAGCTACTCGACTCTAGCGGGAGTCTATATTGAGCAGTTCTTC. The rearrangement uses TRBV5-1 and TRBJ2-1, with 10 bases that match TRBD2. V lost 3 bases, J lost 9 bases, and 15 bases stayed unmatched. The germline V gene has CDR1 SGHRS and CDR2 YFSETQ. The CDR3 runs to 17 residues.

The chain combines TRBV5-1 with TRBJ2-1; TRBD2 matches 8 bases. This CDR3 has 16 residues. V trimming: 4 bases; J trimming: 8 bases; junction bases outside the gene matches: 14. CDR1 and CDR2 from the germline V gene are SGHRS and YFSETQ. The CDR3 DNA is TGCGCCAGCAGCCCCGAGCCATCCGGGAGGGTCGATGAGCAGTTCTTC. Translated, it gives CASSPEPSGRVDEQFF.

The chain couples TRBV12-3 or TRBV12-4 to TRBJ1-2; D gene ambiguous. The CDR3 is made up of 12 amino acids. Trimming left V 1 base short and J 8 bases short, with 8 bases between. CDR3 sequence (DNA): TGTGCCAGCAGTTTAGAGCGTCTAGGCTACACCTTC. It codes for CASSLERLGYTF.